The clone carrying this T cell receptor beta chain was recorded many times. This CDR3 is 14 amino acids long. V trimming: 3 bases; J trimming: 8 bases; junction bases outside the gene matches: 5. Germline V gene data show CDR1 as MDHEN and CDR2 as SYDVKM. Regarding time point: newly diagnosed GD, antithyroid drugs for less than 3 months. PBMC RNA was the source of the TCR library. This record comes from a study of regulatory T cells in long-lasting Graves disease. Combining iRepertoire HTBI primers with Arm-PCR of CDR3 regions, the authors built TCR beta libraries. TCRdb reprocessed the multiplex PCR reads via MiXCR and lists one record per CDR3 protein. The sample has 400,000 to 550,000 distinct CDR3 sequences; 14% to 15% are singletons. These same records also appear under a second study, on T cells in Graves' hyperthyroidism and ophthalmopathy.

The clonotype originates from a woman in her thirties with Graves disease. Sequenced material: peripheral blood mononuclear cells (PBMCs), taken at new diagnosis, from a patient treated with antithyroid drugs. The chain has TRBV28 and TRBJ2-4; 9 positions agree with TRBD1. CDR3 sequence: CASSFGTGWDIQYF. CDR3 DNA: TGTGCCAGCAGTTTCGGGACAGGGTGGGACATTCAGTACTTC.